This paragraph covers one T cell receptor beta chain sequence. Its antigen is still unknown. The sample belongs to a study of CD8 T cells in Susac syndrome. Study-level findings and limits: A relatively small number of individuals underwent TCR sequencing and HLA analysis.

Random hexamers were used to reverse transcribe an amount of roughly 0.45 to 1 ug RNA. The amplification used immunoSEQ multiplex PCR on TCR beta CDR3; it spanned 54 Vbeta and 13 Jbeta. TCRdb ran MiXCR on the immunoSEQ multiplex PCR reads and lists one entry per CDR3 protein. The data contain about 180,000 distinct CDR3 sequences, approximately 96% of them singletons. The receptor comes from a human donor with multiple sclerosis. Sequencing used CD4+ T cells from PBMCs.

The CDR3 here is CATSSRAQGAGETQYF. In DNA, the CDR3 is TGTGCCACCAGCAGCCGAGCGCAGGGGGCAGGGGAGACCCAGTACTTC. The chain employs TRBV15 and TRBJ2-5; 8 bases line up with TRBD1. In germline, CDR1 is LNHNV, CDR2 YYDKDF (reference sequence). This CDR3 has 16 residues. Trimming cost V 3 bases and J 5 bases; bases outside gene matches: 11.